The 2 T cell receptor beta chains below all came from one sample that was sequenced in a study of T cells in women clearing cervical HPV infection. Some clones are missing from TCRdb's copy, which holds only in-frame ones; the method was immunoSEQ multiplex PCR. The sample table sets out roughly 50,000 clones. Sequencing input: blood buffy coat. The source of these receptors is a woman aged 18 to 75 with a cervical HPV16 infection that either progressed to CIN3+ or cleared (not recorded which).

Note on this clone: The read terminates 3 residues before the CDR3 end, so the remaining end is supplied by the germline J gene. The chain uses TRBV20-1 and TRBJ2-1; TRBD1 is a possible D gene (6 bases). Germline V gives CDR1 DFQATT, CDR2 SNEGSKA (reference sequence). CDR3 length: 11 amino acids. The V end lost 6 bases, the J end lost 8 bases, and 11 bases lay between the germline ends. CDR3 sequence: CSAYYRDEQFF. The CDR3 DNA, read in part, is TGCAGTGCGTACTACAGGGATGAG.

CDR3 DNA, as far as it was read: TGCAGTGCTCCAAGGACTAGCGGGGGGTCTCGGAACTACGAG. This translates into CSAPRTSGGSRNYE. The full CDR3 protein reads CSAPRTSGGSRNYEQYF. The chain carries TRBV20-1 and TRBJ2-7; 14 bases are a match to TRBD2. Sequencing ends 3 residues short of the CDR3 end; the germline J gene provides the rest. Germline V gene lookup returns CDR1 DFQATT and CDR2 SNEGSKA (reference sequence). The V segment lost 5 bases and the J segment 3 bases; nucleotides outside the gene matches: 12. The CDR3 has 17 amino acids.